Listed below are T cell receptor beta chains from one sample, sequenced in a study of cytomegalovirus exposure and HLA in healthy donors. The method was immunoSEQ multiplex PCR; TCRdb's version includes in-frame clones alone and lacks a portion of them. The sample contains around 100,000 clones, less than 80% of which appear only once. The sample taken for sequencing was PBMCs. The receptor source for this set is a woman in her forties in good health and CMV-seropositive. Both conserved end residues are part of each CDR3. Fields, in order: J gene, D gene, V gene, clone size, CDR3 protein, CDR3 DNA. A D gene is named only where the DNA matches it firmly. Part of the rows lack a size; the others show once, few, many or a class for expanded clones.

>TRBJ2-5|NA|TRBV11-3|NA
CASSFGIQETQYF
TGTGCCAGCTCTTTCGGGATACAAGAGACCCAGTACTTC
>TRBJ2-7|TRBD1|TRBV7-6|NA
CASSYGTGLTYEQYF
TGTGCCAGCAGCTATGGGACAGGACTAACCTACGAGCAGTACTTC
>TRBJ2-7|TRBD2|TRBV4-1|NA
CASRPSGGGEQYF
TGCGCCAGCAGACCCTCGGGGGGAGGCGAGCAGTACTTC
>TRBJ2-5|TRBD2|TRBV7-6|NA
CASSLATGTRKKETQYF
TGTGCCAGCAGCTTAGCGACCGGGACTAGAAAAAAAGAGACCCAGTACTTC
>TRBJ2-7|NA|TRBV7-3|NA
CASSLSVLGSYEQYF
TGTGCCAGCAGCTTATCCGTCCTAGGCTCGTACGAGCAGTACTTC
>TRBJ1-2|NA|TRBV30|NA
CAWGTGPYNYGYTF
TGTGCCTGGGGAACAGGGCCCTATAACTATGGCTACACCTTC
>TRBJ2-5|TRBD2|TRBV6-6|NA
CASSYSGGETQYF
TGTGCCAGCAGTTACTCCGGGGGGGAGACCCAGTACTTC
>TRBJ2-7|TRBD1|TRBV30|NA
CAWEGANYEQYF
TGTGCCTGGGAGGGGGCGAACTACGAGCAGTACTTC
>TRBJ1-5|NA|TRBV5-6|NA
CASSLLAGQDQPQHF
TGTGCCAGCAGCTTGTTGGCAGGGCAGGATCAGCCCCAGCATTTT
>TRBJ2-1|TRBD2|TRBV4-3|NA
CASSQGGGSYNEQFF
TGCGCCAGCAGCCAAGGGGGGGGGTCCTACAATGAGCAGTTCTTC
>TRBJ2-1|TRBD2|TRBV4-2|NA
CASSQQLAGIGNEQFF
TGTGCCAGCAGCCAACAACTAGCGGGGATCGGCAATGAGCAGTTCTTC
>TRBJ1-1|TRBD1|TRBV2|NA
CASINRGPGNTEAFF
TGTGCCAGCATTAACAGGGGGCCGGGGAACACTGAAGCTTTCTTT
>TRBJ2-2|NA|TRBV7-7|NA
CASSQQVLPNTGELFF
TGTGCTAGCAGCCAACAGGTCCTACCAAACACCGGGGAGCTGTTTTTT
>TRBJ2-5|NA|TRBV18|NA
CASSPYRGGETQYF
TGTGCCAGCTCACCGTACAGGGGAGGAGAGACCCAGTACTTC
>TRBJ2-1|TRBD2|TRBV28|NA
CASRSGGWDWGEQFF
TGTGCCAGCAGATCCGGGGGGTGGGATTGGGGTGAGCAGTTCTTC
>TRBJ2-3|TRBD2|TRBV29-1|NA
CSVERETRTDTQYF
TGCAGCGTTGAGCGGGAGACTCGCACAGATACGCAGTATTTT
>TRBJ2-3|TRBD2|TRBV6-5|NA
CASSYAGGADTQYF
TGTGCCAGCAGTTACGCGGGAGGGGCAGATACGCAGTATTTT
>TRBJ1-3|TRBD1|TRBV19|NA
CASNPGRTGGNSGNTIYF
TGTGCCAGTAACCCAGGCCGGACAGGGGGTAACTCTGGAAACACCATATATTTT
>TRBJ1-1|NA|TRBV28|NA
CASSWRGWGNTEAFF
TGTGCCAGCAGTTGGAGGGGTTGGGGGAACACTGAAGCTTTCTTT
>TRBJ2-7|NA|TRBV2|NA
CASKDSYEQYF
TGTGCCAGCAAGGACAGCTACGAGCAGTACTTC
>TRBJ2-3|NA|TRBV5-1|NA
CASSIEGRTDTQYF
TGCGCCAGCAGTATTGAGGGGAGGACAGATACGCAGTATTTT
>TRBJ2-7|TRBD2|TRBV29-1|NA
CSVGLGGGIYEQYF
TGCAGCGTTGGTTTGGGCGGGGGTATCTACGAGCAGTACTTC
>TRBJ2-1|NA|TRBV9|once
CASSPRDYSYNEQFF
TGTGCCAGCAGTCCTCGCGACTACTCCTACAATGAGCAGTTCTTC